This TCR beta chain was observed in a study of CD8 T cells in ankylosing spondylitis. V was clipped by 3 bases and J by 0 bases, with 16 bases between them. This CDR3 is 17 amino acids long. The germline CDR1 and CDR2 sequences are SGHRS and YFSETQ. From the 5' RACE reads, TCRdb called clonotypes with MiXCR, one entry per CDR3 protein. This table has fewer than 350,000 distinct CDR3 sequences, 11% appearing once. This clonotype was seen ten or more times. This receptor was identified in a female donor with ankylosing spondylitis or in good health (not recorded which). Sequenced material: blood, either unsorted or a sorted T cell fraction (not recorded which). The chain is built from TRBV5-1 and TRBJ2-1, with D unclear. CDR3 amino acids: CASSYSLRSSSYNEQFF. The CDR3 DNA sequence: TGCGCCAGCAGCTACTCTCTGAGGTCTAGCTCCTACAATGAGCAGTTCTTC.